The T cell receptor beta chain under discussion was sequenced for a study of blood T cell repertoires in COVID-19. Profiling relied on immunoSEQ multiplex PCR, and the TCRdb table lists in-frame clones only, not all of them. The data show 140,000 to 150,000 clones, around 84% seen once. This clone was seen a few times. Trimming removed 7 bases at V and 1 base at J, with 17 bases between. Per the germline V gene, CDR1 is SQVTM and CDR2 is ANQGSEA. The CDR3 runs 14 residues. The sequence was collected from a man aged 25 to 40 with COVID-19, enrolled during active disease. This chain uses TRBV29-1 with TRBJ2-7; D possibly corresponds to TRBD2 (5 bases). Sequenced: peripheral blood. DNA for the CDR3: TGCAGCGCCACTGAAGCCGGGGTATCCTACGAGCAGTACTTC. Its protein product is CSATEAGVSYEQYF.